This TCR beta chain was identified in a study of T cells in Graves' hyperthyroidism and ophthalmopathy. Whole-study results and caveats: Most expanded thyroid clonotypes above 0.001 also appeared in blood.

Amplification of TCR beta CDR3 regions was performed using RNA transcripts as template. A set of HTBI primers served as the primers for a first-round RT-PCR of the TCR CDR3. TCRdb re-analysed the multiplex PCR reads in MiXCR, keeping a single row per CDR3 protein. The sample contains 150,000 or so distinct CDR3 sequences, around 20% of which appear only once. V lost 0 bases and J 7 bases, leaving 15 bases between the germline ends. From germline, CDR1 is DFQATT and CDR2 SNEGSKA (reference sequence). The CDR3 is made up of 14 amino acids. This clonotype was seen a handful of times. Its antigen is unknown.

This sequence joins TRBV20-1 and TRBJ1-2, with a possible D match to TRBD1 (5 bases). The TCR sequence derives from a woman aged 45-65 years with Graves' hyperthyroidism that later progressed to Graves' ophthalmopathy. Sequencing was done on a sample of blood. CDR3 amino acids: CSARDEAGVGGYTF. CDR3 sequence (DNA): TGCAGTGCTAGAGATGAGGCGGGGGTGGGTGGCTACACCTTC.